The 32 T cell receptor beta chains reported below all come from one sample, sequenced in a study of blood T cell repertoires in COVID-19. Method: immunoSEQ multiplex PCR; TCRdb's copy keeps in-frame clones and lacks some. The sample lists 200,000 or so clones, more than 80% occurring once. Sequencing was performed on peripheral blood. These receptors all stem from a woman of 80 years or more with COVID-19, enrolled during active disease.

This clone has only one observation. V and J are TRBV28 and TRBJ2-1; 12 bases fit TRBD2. The germline V gene has CDR1 MDHEN and CDR2 SYDVKM. The CDR3 is 18 amino acids. The V gene end was trimmed by 5 bases and the J gene end by 0 bases; junction bases not matched to a gene: 8. The CDR3 DNA sequence: TGTGCCAGCAGTACGTGGACTAGCGGGACGATCTCCTACAATGAGCAGTTCTTC. Protein: CASSTWTSGTISYNEQFF.

The chain uses TRBV5-1 and TRBJ2-1, with 9 bases lining up with TRBD1. After removal of 4 bases from V and 2 bases from J, the junction contained 4 bases not matched to a gene. CDR1 and CDR2 (germline): SGHRS, YFSETQ. This CDR3 has 15 residues. CDR3 coding DNA: TGCGCCAGCAGCCGTGGACAGGGGACCTACAATGAGCAGTTCTTC. This codes for CASSRGQGTYNEQFF.

This clone came up a few times. This chain connects TRBV6-6 to TRBJ1-1; possibly TRBD1 for D (5 bases). The CDR3 has 14 amino acids. V lost 6 bases to trimming and J lost 1 base, with 12 bases between them. In germline, CDR1 is MNHNY, CDR2 SVGAGI (reference sequence). CDR3 sequence: CASSPGLRNTEAFF. For the CDR3, the DNA is TGTGCCAGCAGCCCGGGACTGAGGAACACTGAAGCTTTCTTT.

The rearrangement uses TRBV7-2 and TRBJ1-1, with unresolved D. Germline V CDR1 and CDR2: SGHTA, FQGNSA. The CDR3 spans 12 residues. V lost 1 base, J lost 5 bases, and 5 bases lay in between. CDR3 nucleotides: TGTGCCAGCAGCTTAGTACAGACTGAAGCTTTCTTT. This sequence encodes CASSLVQTEAFF.

The rearrangement uses TRBV3-1 (or the pseudogene TRBV3-2) and TRBJ1-5; D may be TRBD1 (5 bases). Germline V gene sequence: CDR1 LGHDT, CDR2 YNNKEL (reference sequence). The CDR3 runs 13 residues. With 4 bases removed from V and 7 bases from J, the gap between germline ends came to 11 bases. CDR3 loop: CASSLSGNQPQHF. The CDR3 DNA sequence: TGTGCCAGCAGCCTATCAGGGAACCAGCCCCAGCATTTT.

The CDR3 loop is CASSSEDRGLYGYTF. The CDR3 DNA sequence: TGTGCCAGCAGCTCCGAGGACAGGGGTCTCTATGGCTACACCTTC. The chain employs TRBV7-8 and TRBJ1-2, with 9 bases identical to TRBD1. V was clipped by 4 bases and J by 4 bases; unmatched bases: 7. The CDR3 runs to 15 residues. Looked up from germline, CDR1 is SGHVS and CDR2 is FQNEAQ.

This chain uses TRBV2 with TRBJ2-5, with TRBD2 matching 8 bases. Per germline, CDR1 SNHLY and CDR2 FYNNEI. V shed 9 bases and J 1 base; nucleotides not matched to a gene: 1. The CDR3 extends over 12 amino acids. CDR3 in amino acids: CASGTSQETQYF. For the CDR3, the DNA is TGTGCCAGTGGGACTAGCCAAGAGACCCAGTACTTC.

The chain joins TRBV15 to TRBJ2-1; D remains ambiguous. The CDR3 runs 12 residues. V was clipped by 6 bases and J by 2 bases, with 5 bases between them. CDR1 LNHNV and CDR2 YYDKDF come from the germline V gene (reference sequence). CDR3 residues: CATSLAYNEQFF. The CDR3 region has the DNA TGTGCCACCAGTCTAGCCTACAATGAGCAGTTCTTC.

This chain connects TRBV7-9 to TRBJ2-2, with D uncertain. CDR3 length: 13 residues. Trimming pared 2 bases from V and 5 bases from J, leaving 6 bases between. The germline gives CDR1 SEHNR, CDR2 FQNEAQ (reference sequence). CDR3 sequence reads: CASSLITTGELFF. Written as DNA, the CDR3 is TGTGCCAGCAGCTTAATAACTACCGGGGAGCTGTTTTTT.

The rearrangement joins TRBV28 to TRBJ2-1; the match to TRBD2 covers 12 bases. The CDR3 spans 16 residues. From germline, CDR1 is MDHEN and CDR2 SYDVKM. V gave up 6 bases and J gave up 7 bases; unmatched junction bases: 10. CDR3 bases: TGTGCCAGCAGCCAGACTAGCGGGAGTCATTTGAATGAGCAGTTCTTC. Protein product: CASSQTSGSHLNEQFF.

This clone was detected a few times. This chain links TRBV9 with TRBJ2-3; the D gene is possibly TRBD2 (6 bases). Deletions cut 3 bases from V and 2 bases from J, with 13 bases between. The CDR3 spans 15 residues. In germline, CDR1 is SGDLS, CDR2 YYNGEE. The CDR3 protein is CASSARSSATDTQYF. CDR3 bases: TGTGCCAGCAGCGCGCGGTCTAGCGCCACAGATACGCAGTATTTT.

In its sample, this clone was seen once. This chain joins TRBV24-1 and TRBJ2-6; D is undetermined. The CDR3 contains 16 residues. Germline CDR1 is KGHDR and CDR2 is SFDVKD. V was shortened by 4 bases and J by 2 bases, with 11 bases between the two germline ends. The CDR3 DNA follows: TGTGCCACCAGTGACCCCTCCAGTACTGGGGCCAACGTCCTGACTTTC. It is translated as CATSDPSSTGANVLTF.

This chain connects TRBV5-1 to TRBJ2-7; 12 nucleotides agree with TRBD2. The CDR3 runs 14 residues. Germline CDR1 and CDR2: SGHRS and YFSETQ. Trimming took 4 bases from V and 4 from J; bases not matched to a gene: 3. CDR3 bases: TGCGCCAGCAGCGCCGGGACTAGCGGGTACGAGCAGTACTTC. Translating gives CASSAGTSGYEQYF.

The chain employs TRBV6-5 and TRBJ1-2, with TRBD1 matching over 10 bases. The germline gives CDR1 MNHEY, CDR2 SVGAGI. The CDR3 sequence is 15 residues long. Losses at the gene ends were 10 bases for V and 0 bases for J; bases not matched to a gene: 8. CDR3 region: CATWDRGRPNYGYTF. CDR3 nucleotide sequence: TGTGCCACCTGGGACAGGGGACGGCCTAACTATGGCTACACCTTC.

CDR3 sequence: CVRSGGLADTYEQYF. CDR3 DNA: TGTGTCAGAAGCGGGGGACTAGCGGATACCTACGAGCAGTACTTC. The chain combines TRBV7-5 with TRBJ2-7; the table names TRBD2, a call not compared with the DNA. TRBV7-5 is flagged as a pseudogene. The CDR3 length is 15 residues.

The V gene is TRBV7-8, the J gene TRBJ2-7; 10 nucleotides line up with TRBD2. The CDR3 runs to 17 residues. V lost 5 bases, J lost 2 bases, and 12 bases stayed unmatched. CDR1 is SGHVS and CDR2 is FQNEAQ in the germline V gene. The CDR3, as DNA: TGTGCCAGCAGCATACTCTACCCGGGACTAGCGCCCTACGAGCAGTACTTC. Translated: CASSILYPGLAPYEQYF. Combining the CDR3 with reference TRBV7-8 and TRBJ2-7 gives the whole variable domain GAGVSQSPRYKVAKRGQDVALRCDPISGHVSLFWYQQALGQGPEFLTYFQNEAQLDKSGLPSDRFFAERPEGSVSTLKIQRTQQEDSAVYLCASSILYPGLAPYEQYFGPGTRLTVT.

The chain joins TRBV5-6 to TRBJ1-2; D may be TRBD1 (5 bases). V lost 3 bases and J lost 1, with 19 bases in between. In germline, CDR1 is SGHDT, CDR2 YYEEEE. This CDR3 contains 17 residues. CDR3 protein: CASSSMGRELLNYGYTF. CDR3 nucleotides: TGTGCCAGCAGCTCGATGGGGCGGGAACTCCTTAACTATGGCTACACCTTC.

For this clone: Germline is not matched at one junction end, which may reflect a read error. The chain couples TRBV20-1 to TRBJ1-2; no clear D. In germline, CDR1 is DFQATT, CDR2 SNEGSKA (reference sequence). This CDR3 comprises 11 residues. The chain's CDR3 is CSAGESADYTF. The CDR3 DNA reads as TGCAGTGCTGGAGAGAGTGCCGACTACACCTTC.

V and J are TRBV11-2 and TRBJ1-1, with D tentatively TRBD1 (6 bases). Germline V CDR1 and CDR2: SGHAT, FQNNGV. V dropped 6 bases and J dropped 8 bases, with 16 bases sitting between them. The CDR3 spans 13 residues. CDR3 protein: CASSRPFTGEAFF. As DNA, the CDR3 is TGTGCCAGCAGTCGTCCATTCACAGGGGAAGCTTTCTTT. The entire variable domain, with the rest obtained from reference TRBV11-2 and TRBJ1-1, is as follows: EAGVAQSPRYKIIEKRQSVAFWCNPISGHATLYWYQQILGQGPKLLIQFQNNGVVDDSQLPKDRFSAERLKGVDSTLKIQPAKLEDSAVYLCASSRPFTGEAFFGQGTRLTVV.

The chain combines TRBV7-6 with TRBJ2-7; 9 bases align to TRBD1. The CDR3 contains 15 residues. V dropped 1 base and J dropped 5; count of bases not matched to a gene: 6. Germline assignment: CDR1 SGHVS and CDR2 FNYEAQ. The CDR3 DNA sequence: TGTGCCAGCAGCTTAGTGGGACAGGGTTTCGACGAGCAGTACTTC. Protein: CASSLVGQGFDEQYF.

The CDR3 spells CASSSFRGNNSPLHF. CDR3 DNA: TGTGCCAGCAGCTCTTTCAGGGGAAATAATTCACCCCTCCACTTT. The genes are TRBV5-4 and TRBJ1-6; tentatively, D is TRBD1 (6 bases). The germline CDR1 and CDR2 sequences are SGHNT and YYREEE (reference sequence). The CDR3 has 15 amino acids. V gave up 3 bases and J gave up 5 bases, with 12 bases separating them.

The J gene is TRBJ1-4, the V gene TRBV11-3; D gene uncertain. With 5 bases removed from V and 4 bases from J, the gap between germline ends came to 8 bases. This CDR3 spans 13 amino acids. Germline loops: CDR1 SGHNT, CDR2 YENEEA. CDR3: CASSRENNEKLFF. CDR3 sequence (DNA): TGTGCCAGCAGCCGGGAGAATAATGAAAAACTGTTTTTT.

This chain uses TRBV9 with TRBJ1-1; D might be TRBD1 (6 bases). The CDR3 sequence is 13 residues long. Trimming left V 4 bases short and J 0 bases short, with 7 bases between. In germline, CDR1 is SGDLS, CDR2 YYNGEE. The DNA for the CDR3 is TGTGCCAGCAGCTGGACAGTGAACACTGAAGCTTTCTTT. Its translation: CASSWTVNTEAFF.

The count of this clone is one. The V gene is TRBV4-2, the J gene TRBJ2-5; 9 positions agree with TRBD2. J gave up 2 bases and V 1 base, and 11 bases lay outside the gene matches. The germline V gene encodes CDR1 LGHNA and CDR2 YNFKEQ. The CDR3 is made up of 18 amino acids. The CDR3 reads CASSQGVAGETLQETQYF. CDR3 sequence (DNA): TGTGCCAGCAGCCAAGGTGTAGCGGGGGAAACCTTGCAAGAGACCCAGTACTTC.

The rearrangement uses TRBV6-2 or TRBV6-3 and TRBJ2-3, with 14 nucleotides matching TRBD2. J was trimmed by 4 bases and V by 5 bases; bases with no gene match: 5. There are 16 residues in the CDR3. Per germline, CDR1 MNHEY and CDR2 SVGEGT. CDR3 loop: CASSPRLAGGPDTQYF. Written as DNA, the CDR3 is TGTGCCAGCAGTCCCAGACTAGCGGGGGGGCCAGATACGCAGTATTTT.

V is TRBV27 and J is TRBJ1-2; 11 positions agree with TRBD1. The CDR3 has 16 residues. Germline CDR1 reads MNHEY; CDR2 reads SMNVEV (reference sequence). The junction had 4 bases not matched to a gene; V was cut back by 1 base and J by 3 bases. For the CDR3, the DNA is TGTGCCAGCAGTTTATTGGGGACAGGGGGGGACTATGGCTACACCTTC. This gives the protein CASSLLGTGGDYGYTF.

This chain connects TRBV5-8 to TRBJ1-6, with TRBD1 as a possible D gene (5 bases). V lost 1 base to trimming and J lost 9 bases, with 5 bases between them. The CDR3 is 12 amino acids. Germline CDR1 SGHTS, CDR2 YDEGEE. CDR3 region: CASSLRGSPLHF. In DNA, the CDR3 is TGTGCCAGCAGCTTGAGGGGTTCACCCCTCCACTTT.

V and J are TRBV28 and TRBJ2-1; TRBD2 aligns across 9 bases. V shed 3 bases, J shed 2 bases, and the junction held 5 bases outside the gene matches. CDR3 length equals 16 residues. The germline CDR1 and CDR2 sequences are MDHEN and SYDVKM. The CDR3 bases are TGTGCCAGCAGTTTTGGACTAGCGCCTCCCTACAATGAGCAGTTCTTC. Encoded protein: CASSFGLAPPYNEQFF.

As concerns this clone: The same CDR3 also results from other DNA sequences found in this sample. The V call is TRBV3-1 (or the pseudogene TRBV3-2), the J call TRBJ1-1; D unresolved. The V gene's germline CDR1 is LGHDT and CDR2 YNNKEL (reference sequence). The CDR3 contains 13 residues. V was trimmed by 0 bases and J by 4 bases, leaving 6 bases between them. The CDR3, as DNA: TGTGCCAGCAGCCAAGATCGAGGCACTGAAGCTTTCTTT. This encodes CASSQDRGTEAFF.

This clone was seen just once. The rearrangement links TRBV9 to TRBJ1-2; the D is unclear. Germline CDR1 is SGDLS and CDR2 is YYNGEE. The CDR3 consists of 13 residues. V was cut by 7 bases and J by 7 bases, with 17 bases left in between. The DNA of the CDR3 is TGTGCCAGCGGAAACTGGGAGGGAGGTGGCTACACCTTC. Protein: CASGNWEGGGYTF.

The rearrangement joins TRBV10-3 to TRBJ2-1; tentative D call: TRBD1 (7 bases). Trimming left V 3 bases short and J 5 bases short, with 17 bases between. The length of the CDR3 is 16 residues. Germline V lookup: CDR1 ENHRY, CDR2 SYGVKD. CDR3 region: CAISDPTRGPHNEQFF. The DNA for the CDR3 is TGTGCCATCAGTGACCCGACTAGGGGGCCACACAATGAGCAGTTCTTC.

About this clone: In the same sample, other DNA sequences code for this CDR3. The rearrangement uses TRBV18 and TRBJ2-7; maybe TRBD1 (6 bases). From germline, CDR1 is KGHSH and CDR2 LQKENI. The CDR3 length is 12 residues. Trimming cost V 5 bases and J 4 bases, with 9 bases left between them. CDR3 in amino acids: CASSLQGYEQYF. The CDR3 DNA reads TGTGCCAGCTCATTACAGGGATACGAGCAGTACTTC.